This TCR beta chain was recovered during a study of a mutant IDH1 vaccine in newly diagnosed glioma. Study-level information: Onset of vaccination occurred 4-6 weeks following radiotherapy alone, or with temozolomide cycles. Sex distribution of treated patients was around 62% male and about 40% female; mean age was about 40 years.

Libraries were prepared by immunoSEQ multiplex PCR; TCRdb keeps only in-frame clonotypes and omits some of them. The sample records tens of thousands of clones, 84% being singletons. Findings of the study overall: Pseudoprogression seemed unrelated to changes in top peripheral T cell clonotypes. Vaccine-induced immune responses were detected in roughly 92% of patients.

A word on this clone: Antigen specificity is unknown.

Germline V gene lookup returns CDR1 ENHRY and CDR2 SYGVKD. J gave up 12 bases and V 4 bases, and 12 bases lay outside the gene matches. The CDR3 spans 17 residues. As for time point: week 5, during vaccination. The investigators gave 300 ug of mutant IDH1 20-mer peptide in each vaccine dose, together with topical imiquimod. The chain combines TRBV10-3 with TRBJ2-1; 16 bases fit TRBD2. This receptor was taken from a woman between 50 and 59 years old with glioma. This sample comprised PBMCs, obtained from a glioma patient whose treatment included an IDH1 peptide vaccine. CDR3 nucleotides: TGTGCCATCAGTGCGGGGACTAGCGGGGGGGCCCCCCGGGGGCAGTTCTTC. Residues: CAISAGTSGGAPRGQFF.